The rows below give T cell receptor beta chains drawn from one sample of a study of blood T cell repertoires in COVID-19. Sequencing was performed with immunoSEQ multiplex PCR; in TCRdb, only in-frame clones are kept and a portion is missing. The table includes approximately 120,000 clones, roughly four fifths detected once. The specimen was PBMCs or T cells enriched from blood (not recorded which). Receptors were obtained from a man between 25 and 39 years old who had recovered from COVID-19. CDR3s include the opening cysteine and the closing phenylalanine or tryptophan. Each record gives: CDR3 length, clone size, D gene, V gene, J gene, CDR3 DNA, CDR3 protein. The D gene is left open where the match is weak. Only part of the rows carry a size: once, few, many, or a class if the clone is expanded.

13,once,TRBD2,TRBV27,TRBJ2-7,TGTGCCAGCCGAGGACTAGCGGGAGACGAGCAGTACTTC,CASRGLAGDEQYF
14,once,TRBD1,TRBV19,TRBJ1-2,TGTGCCAGTAGTCTGCCGGGACAGGGACGGGGCTACACCTTC,CASSLPGQGRGYTF
15,NA,TRBD2,TRBV3-1/TRBV3-2,TRBJ2-1,TGTGCCAGCAGCCCGGCGGGGGGGCGCAACAATGAGCAGTTCTTC,CASSPAGGRNNEQFF
12,NA,NA,TRBV12-3/TRBV12-4,TRBJ2-5,TGTGCCAGCAGTCCAGGGGGGGAGACCCAGTACTTC,CASSPGGETQYF
17,NA,TRBD2,TRBV3-1/TRBV3-2,TRBJ2-1,TGTGCCAGCAGCCAGCGCCCCGGACTAGCGGGGAACAATGAGCAGTTCTTC,CASSQRPGLAGNNEQFF
15,once,TRBD1,TRBV7-9,TRBJ1-2,TGTGCCAGCAGCCTCGGACAGGGGGCAGACTATGGCTACACCTTC,CASSLGQGADYGYTF
14,NA,NA,TRBV6-5,TRBJ2-4,TGTGCCAGCAGTTACTTAGCCCAGACCGGGAACGAGTACTTC,CASSYLAQTGNEYF
16,NA,NA,TRBV5-5,TRBJ1-6,TGTGCCAGCAGCTTGGGAAGGAGCACAAATAATTCACCCCTCCACTTT,CASSLGRSTNNSPLHF
13,NA,NA,TRBV7-2,TRBJ1-5,TGTGCCAGCAGCATGGCAGGAAATCAGCCCCAGCATTTT,CASSMAGNQPQHF
14,NA,NA,TRBV3-1/TRBV3-2,TRBJ2-7,TGTGCCAGCAGCCACATAGCCGGGAGCTACGAGCAGTACTTC,CASSHIAGSYEQYF
13,NA,NA,TRBV18,TRBJ2-7,TGTGCCAGCTCACCACCGAACGGCTACGAGCAGTACTTC,CASSPPNGYEQYF
13,NA,NA,TRBV4-1,TRBJ2-4,TGCGCCAGCCTGAGTATAGCCAAAAACATTCAGTACTTC,CASLSIAKNIQYF
17,NA,NA,TRBV19,TRBJ2-2,TGTGCCAGTAGTATAAGGTTGAGTGGGAGGAACACCGGGGAGCTGTTTTTT,CASSIRLSGRNTGELFF
19,NA,NA,TRBV9,TRBJ2-4,TGTGCCAGCAGCGTAGAAGGGGGAGGAGGGGGCGTAGCCAAAAACATTCAGTACTTC,CASSVEGGGGGVAKNIQYF
13,NA,NA,TRBV7-3,TRBJ2-3,TGTGCCAGCAGCCCCAATAGAGCAGATACGCAGTATTTT,CASSPNRADTQYF
16,NA,TRBD1,TRBV5-6,TRBJ2-1,TGTGCCAGCAGACAATCTGGGGACAGCTCCTACAATGAGCAGTTCTTC,CASRQSGDSSYNEQFF
15,NA,NA,TRBV4-1,TRBJ1-5,TGCGCCAGCAGAAACGGGCCAGGGGTGGATCAGCCCCAGCATTTT,CASRNGPGVDQPQHF
12,NA,NA,TRBV14,TRBJ2-1,TGTGCCAGCAGCCGCTCCGGCAATGAGCAGTTCTTC,CASSRSGNEQFF
14,NA,TRBD2,TRBV7-9,TRBJ2-1,TGTGCCAGCAAAGCTAGCGGTCTACAGAATGAGCAGTTCTTC,CASKASGLQNEQFF
13,NA,NA,TRBV5-1,TRBJ2-4,TGCGCCAGCAGCTTGGACCCCGACCGGGTTCAGTACTTC,CASSLDPDRVQYF
17,NA,TRBD2,TRBV5-5,TRBJ2-3,TGTGCCAGCAGCATAGGACTAGTCCAACCTAGCACAGATACGCAGTATTTT,CASSIGLVQPSTDTQYF
16,once,NA,TRBV5-5,TRBJ1-3,TGTGCCAGCAGCTTGTGGGCAGAAAGCTCTGGAAACACCATATATTTT,CASSLWAESSGNTIYF
14,once,NA,TRBV7-9,TRBJ1-1,TGTGCCAGCAGTTCAGGGTACCCGAACACTGAAGCTTTCTTT,CASSSGYPNTEAFF
14,NA,NA,TRBV2,TRBJ1-5,TGTGCCAGCAACCCTGACATTAGCAATCAGCCCCAGCATTTT,CASNPDISNQPQHF
16,NA,TRBD1,TRBV14,TRBJ1-6,TGTGCCAGCAGGCCAAGTAGCCAGGGGGATAATTCACCCCTCCACTTT,CASRPSSQGDNSPLHF
12,NA,TRBD1,TRBV20-1,TRBJ1-2,TGCAGTGCTAGTAACACAGGGGGCGGCTACACCTTC,CSASNTGGGYTF
15,NA,TRBD1,TRBV9,TRBJ2-1,TGTGCCAGCAGCACACAGGGGAGCTCCTACAATGAGCAGTTCTTC,CASSTQGSSYNEQFF
13,NA,TRBD2,TRBV19,TRBJ2-7,TGTGCCAGTAGCGTAGCGGGATTAGACGAGCAGTACTTC,CASSVAGLDEQYF
14,NA,NA,TRBV10-3,TRBJ2-3,TGTGCCATCAGTGAGAGTAGTAGCACAGATACGCAGTATTTT,CAISESSSTDTQYF
14,NA,TRBD2,TRBV11-1,TRBJ2-1,TGTGCCAGCAGCTCTAGCGGAGCATACAATGAGCAGTTCTTC,CASSSSGAYNEQFF
13,medium-sized,TRBD1,TRBV7-9,TRBJ2-1,TGTGCCAGCAGCTTGACAGGGTTCCCTGAGCAGTTCTTC,CASSLTGFPEQFF
15,NA,NA,TRBV11-2,TRBJ2-1,TGTGCCAGCAGCTTGGGACTTTTCCCCTACAATGAGCAGTTCTTC,CASSLGLFPYNEQFF
15,NA,TRBD1,TRBV9,TRBJ1-6,TGTGCCAGCCGACAGGGTGGGCAGGATAATTCACCCCTCCACTTT,CASRQGGQDNSPLHF
15,NA,NA,TRBV6-5,TRBJ1-1,TGTGCCAGCAGTAACCGGGTTGTGGGGAACACTGAAGCTTTCTTT,CASSNRVVGNTEAFF
14,NA,NA,TRBV5-1,TRBJ1-6,TGCGCCAGCAGCCAGGGTTCTCCGGCCTCACCCCTCCACTTT,CASSQGSPASPLHF
15,NA,NA,TRBV5-1,TRBJ1-3,TGCGCCAGCAGCTTGGGGCAGGGCCTGGGAAACACCATATATTTT,CASSLGQGLGNTIYF
14,NA,NA,TRBV2,TRBJ1-2,TGTGCCAGCAGTTCGTACAGGGAGACCTATGGCTACACCTTC,CASSSYRETYGYTF
16,NA,TRBD1,TRBV18,TRBJ2-7,TGTGCCAGCTCACCAATGCAGGGGACAGGGGGGTACGAGCAGTACTTC,CASSPMQGTGGYEQYF
13,NA,NA,TRBV19,TRBJ1-1,TGTGCCAGTAGTATAGACAAGAACACTGAAGCTTTCTTT,CASSIDKNTEAFF
16,NA,NA,TRBV7-2,TRBJ2-1,TGTGCCAGCAGACAAGGGGTGCAGGGGTCCTACAATGAGCAGTTCTTC,CASRQGVQGSYNEQFF
13,NA,NA,TRBV29-1,TRBJ1-1,TGCAGCTGCAGGAGGGGAAGGAACACTGAAGCTTTCTTT,CSCRRGRNTEAFF
14,NA,NA,TRBV6-5,TRBJ1-1,TGTGCCAGCAGCCAAGACAGCATGAACACTGAAGCTTTCTTT,CASSQDSMNTEAFF
13,NA,TRBD2,TRBV7-3,TRBJ2-1,TGTGCCAGCAGCCCGGGGACTAGCGATGAGCAGTTCTTC,CASSPGTSDEQFF
12,NA,NA,TRBV19,TRBJ2-1,TGTGCCAGTAACCACCCGGGACAACCTCAGTTCTTC,CASNHPGQPQFF
13,NA,NA,TRBV9,TRBJ2-7,TGTGCCAGCAGCGCAGGGGATGGGTACGAGCAGTACTTC,CASSAGDGYEQYF
13,NA,NA,TRBV6-5,TRBJ1-1,TGTGCCAGCTGCGTTGAACAGGGCACTGAAGCTTTCTTT,CASCVEQGTEAFF
17,NA,TRBD2,TRBV9,TRBJ2-2,TGTGCCAGCAGCGTAGTGGCGGGGGGCCCCAACACCGGGGAGCTGTTTTTT,CASSVVAGGPNTGELFF
14,NA,NA,TRBV7-9,TRBJ2-3,TGTGCCAGCAGCTTAGAAGGGAGTACAGATACGCAGTATTTT,CASSLEGSTDTQYF
11,NA,TRBD2,TRBV24-1,TRBJ2-1,TGTGCCACGGGGACTACCAATGAGCAGTTCTTC,CATGTTNEQFF
16,NA,TRBD2,TRBV15,TRBJ2-1,TGTGCCACCAGCAGAGATCGGGCTAGCGGGAGTAATGAGCAGTTCTTC,CATSRDRASGSNEQFF
14,NA,NA,TRBV28,TRBJ1-3,TGTGCCAGCAGTCGCACCCGGACAGAAAACACCATATATTTT,CASSRTRTENTIYF
16,NA,NA,TRBV4-1,TRBJ1-6,TGCGCCAGCAGCCAAGACCAATTCACAGGGACTTCACCCCTCCACTTT,CASSQDQFTGTSPLHF
15,NA,TRBD1,TRBV5-4,TRBJ1-1,TGTGCCAGCAGCTCGGGACAGGGGGTGGGTCCTGAAGCTTTCTTT,CASSSGQGVGPEAFF
14,NA,TRBD1,TRBV28,TRBJ1-2,TGTGCCAGCGGCAAACAGGGGGCTATTGGCGGCTACACCTTC,CASGKQGAIGGYTF
14,NA,NA,TRBV5-1,TRBJ1-1,TGCGCCAGCAGCTTGGTTCAGGGTGGGACTGAAGCTTTCTTT,CASSLVQGGTEAFF